Shown below are 9 T cell receptor beta chains from a single sample sequenced in a study of identical twins. MiXCR, applied by TCRdb to the 5' RACE reads, yields one record per CDR3 protein. The profile shows roughly 750,000 distinct CDR3 sequences, over 20% of them singletons. These sequences were also reported in another study, on T cells expressing NK-cell markers.

The source material was PBMCs. Every receptor here comes from a woman aged 18-35 years in good health.

This clonotype appeared many times. Written as DNA, the CDR3 is TGCAGCGTTGACCGAGCGGGGCAAGAGACCCAGTACTTC. Its translation: CSVDRAGQETQYF. The rearrangement uses TRBV29-1 and TRBJ2-5; 7 bases align to TRBD2. Germline V gene data show CDR1 as SQVTM and CDR2 as ANQGSEA. Trimming cost V 3 bases and J 2 bases; bases outside gene matches: 3. This CDR3 has 13 residues.

V is TRBV5-1 and J is TRBJ1-1; 7 bases map to TRBD1. CDR3 size: 16 residues. V shed 3 bases and J 1 base; nucleotides not matched to a gene: 9. CDR1 SGHRS and CDR2 YFSETQ come from the germline V gene. CDR3 in DNA: TGCGCCAGCAGCTGGGGATGGACAGGAGGGAACACTGAAGCTTTCTTT. Translating it yields CASSWGWTGGNTEAFF.

This clonotype was detected only a few times. The chain employs TRBV20-1 and TRBJ2-7; D gene unclear. The V gene's germline CDR1 is DFQATT and CDR2 SNEGSKA (reference sequence). V was trimmed by 3 bases and J by 1 base, leaving 7 bases between them. The CDR3 spans 12 residues. The CDR3 here is CSASNPSYEQYF. For the CDR3, the DNA is TGCAGTGCTAGTAATCCGTCCTACGAGCAGTACTTC.

The CDR3, as DNA: TGCGCCAGCAGCTTGGGACTAGCGGAGACAGGAGAGACCCAGTACTTC. Translation gives CASSLGLAETGETQYF. This chain connects TRBV5-1 to TRBJ2-5; 9 bases align to TRBD2. Germline V gene data show CDR1 as SGHRS and CDR2 as YFSETQ. With 0 bases clipped from V and 4 bases from J, the junction kept 7 bases outside the gene matches. The CDR3 has 16 amino acids. Combining the CDR3 with reference TRBV5-1 and TRBJ2-5 gives the whole variable domain KAGVTQTPRYLIKTRGQQVTLSCSPISGHRSVSWYQQTPGQGLQFLFEYFSETQRNKGNFPGRFSGRQFSNSRSEMNVSTLELGDSALYLCASSLGLAETGETQYFGPGTRLLVL.

Many counts were recorded for this clonotype. The chain carries TRBV2 and TRBJ2-7; possibly TRBD1 for D (5 bases). Deletions cut 3 bases from V and 5 bases from J, with 14 bases between. The CDR3 spans 14 residues. CDR1 is SNHLY, CDR2 FYNNEI, per germline. The CDR3 here is CASSDAEQAHEQYF. The DNA of the CDR3 is TGTGCCAGCAGTGACGCCGAACAGGCCCACGAGCAGTACTTC. The full variable domain, with the rest looked up from reference TRBV2 and TRBJ2-7, is EPEVTQTPSHQVTQMGQEVILRCVPISNHLYFYWYRQILGQKVEFLVSFYNNEISEKSEIFDDQFSVERPDGSNFTLKIRSTKLEDSAMYFCASSDAEQAHEQYFGPGTRLTVT.

The chain couples TRBV11-3 to TRBJ2-7, with D perhaps TRBD2 (5 bases). Trimming took 2 bases from V and 7 from J, leaving 12 bases between them. The CDR3 is 13 amino acids. The germline V gene has CDR1 SGHNT and CDR2 YENEEA. The CDR3 nucleotides read TGTGCCAGCAGCTTATCTGTAACGGGGGAGCAGTACTTC. Protein sequence: CASSLSVTGEQYF. The variable domain in full, with the rest retrieved from reference TRBV11-3 and TRBJ2-7, is EAGVVQSPRYKIIEKKQPVAFWCNPISGHNTLYWYLQNLGQGPELLIRYENEEAVDDSQLPKDRFSAERLKGVDSTLKIQPAELGDSAVYLCASSLSVTGEQYFGPGTRLTVT.

This clonotype appeared a few times. The gene calls are TRBV19 and TRBJ2-7, with 8 bases fitting TRBD2. The V gene's germline CDR1 is LNHDA and CDR2 SQIVND (reference sequence). This CDR3 region has 15 residues. J gave up 3 bases and V 7 bases, and 11 bases lay outside the gene matches. The DNA of the CDR3 is TGTGCCAGTACTCCCGGGGGGGGGTACGTCTACGAGCAGTACTTC. This sequence encodes CASTPGGGYVYEQYF.

In this sample, this clonotype turned up a few times. V is TRBV12-3 or TRBV12-4 and J is TRBJ2-1, with D tentatively TRBD2 (5 bases). The V end was cut by 5 bases, the J end by 4 bases, with 9 bases between. The CDR3 is 13 residues long. CDR3 protein: CASSGERYNEQFF. The CDR3 region has the DNA TGTGCCAGCAGTGGCGAGCGGTACAATGAGCAGTTCTTC.

This clonotype occurred a few times. The junction differs from germline at one of its ends, possibly a read error. V gene TRBV20-1 combines with J gene TRBJ2-7, with D perhaps matching TRBD2 (5 bases). Looked up from germline, CDR1 is DFQATT and CDR2 is SNEGSKA (reference sequence). This CDR3 comprises 13 residues. CDR3 bases: TGCAGCGCTAGCCTAGCATCGCAGTACGAGCAGTACTTC. Its translation is CSASLASQYEQYF.